The subject of this entry is one TCR beta chain. This clone showed up just a few times. Its antigen is not yet known. Just one base apart from a much larger clone, this may be a read error. Read sequence stops 3 residues before the CDR3 end, and the germline J gene provides the missing end. The same CDR3 arises from other DNA sequences in this sample as well. Both CVID patients and healthy controls were predominantly of Caucasian heritage. Heparinized peripheral whole blood samples of roughly 5 to 8.5 ml were obtained from each donor. Genomic DNA from adults with common variable immune deficiency (CVID) and from healthy adult controls was used for sequencing of TCRbeta CDR3 repertoires. A total of approximately 22 healthy adult volunteers (about 12 female and around ten male; age range roughly 20 to 75 years, mean age about 32) were included in the control group. To isolate peripheral blood mononuclear cells, diluted blood was subjected to density centrifugation over Hypaque 1077 or Ficoll-Paque. Genomic DNA was obtained from unsorted mononuclear cells through either Qiagen column purification or a centrifugation-based method.

The data originate from a study of T cell clonality in common variable immunodeficiency (dated by TCRdb to the mid-2010s). What the research found in general, with its limitations: Patient heterogeneity within the CVID cohort put limits on correlating repertoire features with clinical complications. Healthy controls shared more TCRbeta clones with each other than CVID subjects shared among themselves (p < 0.0001). According to the authors, finding the cause of the higher clonality in CVID would require sequencing the repertoires of T cell subpopulations. TCRbeta clonality was higher in CVID subjects than in healthy controls (t-test p = 0.018), and the increase was most characteristic of about a third of subjects. Even though DNA input was equal, the average per sample came to 82,000 or so unique sequences for controls compared with 25,000 to 40,000 for CVID samples. CVID TCRbeta sequences reportedly showed fewer deletions and N-nucleotide insertions and lacked highly modified clones with 13 or more V deletions.

For sequencing, equivalent amounts of genomic DNA were input from CVID and control samples. For every sample, a 60 bp segment covering the rearranged TCRbeta CDR3 region was amplified and then sequenced. The immunoSEQ assay, a bias-corrected multiplex PCR combined with high-throughput sequencing, was used for TCRbeta amplification. The original pipeline was this. Every unique nucleotide sequence counted as a clone and was annotated with V, D and J genes, copy number and frequency. Sequences were labeled productive if in frame, and non-productive if out of frame or containing stop codons. Clonality was calculated from Shannon's entropy as previously described. Mean CDR3 Kyte-Doolittle hydropathy was derived from the predicted amino acid sequences of productive clones. Using the R hclust function, scaled V gene usage was clustered hierarchically with Manhattan distance and complete linkage. Clone sharing by CDR3 amino acid sequence was assessed by resampling 12 repertoires per group over 100 rounds. The repertoires were searched for about 68 published EBV-specific TCRbeta sequences and about 240 published CMV-specific TCRbeta sequences. After a couple of CVID samples that produced fewer than 10,000 sequences were dropped from the analysis, some 43 CVID repertoires remained. Here the immuneACCESS table is served through TCRdb, limited to in-frame sequences with V and J called. Missing clones are a known gap in these copies; in checked studies unresolved V genes cover under half, and the rest lacks a known reason. That table supplies the V and J calls and clone size; D and trimming were determined from the DNA. With about 40,000 clones recorded, this sample contains no clone counted only once. The biggest ten clones account for around 2.8% of the sample.

CDR1 LNHDA and CDR2 SQIVND were looked up in the germline V gene (reference sequence). Reading from cysteine to phenylalanine, the CDR3 counts 16 amino acids. The 39 bases shown cover part of the CDR3, and their frame starts at base 1. The receptor comes from a person aged 18 to 75 in good health. Sequencing input: peripheral blood mononuclear cells. Rearrangement joined TRBV19 to TRBJ1-3; the D gene is perhaps TRBD1, from 5 matching bases. The CDR3 is CASSYSTATSGNTIYF. The DNA read from the CDR3 is TGTGCCAGTAGTTACTCGACAGCTACCTCTGGAAACACA. The variable domain in full, with residues beyond the CDR3 obtained from the reference TRBV19 and TRBJ1-3 genes, is DGGITQSPKYLFRKEGQNVTLSCEQNLNHDAMYWYRQDPGQGLRLIYYSQIVNDFQKGDIAEGYSVSREKKESFPLTVTSAQKNPTAFYLCASSYSTATSGNTIYFGEGSWLTVV.